This T cell receptor beta chain was sequenced in a study of cytomegalovirus exposure and HLA in healthy donors. V was trimmed by 0 bases and J by 7 bases, leaving 11 bases between them. Germline loops: CDR1 SGHRS, CDR2 YFSETQ. This CDR3 is 14 amino acids long. Overall study results and limits: The analysis excluded some indistinguishable V segments, including TRBV6-2 and TRBV6-3.

About this clone itself: As yet, its antigen is unknown. Different DNA sequences within this sample yield the same CDR3.

Primers for the PCR totalled 60 Vbeta and 13 Jbeta. TCRdb's table, derived via immunoSEQ multiplex PCR, lists solely in-frame clones and lacks some. The table has under 300,000 clones, over 70% seen once; the top ten hold about 8%. Sequencing was carried out using PBMCs. This clonotype originated in a woman aged 55-75 years in good health and CMV-seropositive. This chain uses TRBV5-1 with TRBJ1-3, with D perhaps matching TRBD1 (6 bases). This CDR3 reads CASSLAGAGNTIYF. For the CDR3, the DNA is TGCGCCAGCAGCTTGGCAGGGGCCGGGAACACCATATATTTT.